The T cell receptor (beta chain) under discussion was sequenced for a study of early T cells in non-severe SARS-CoV-2 infection. At least ten counts were recorded for this clonotype. V lost 7 bases, J lost 7 bases, and 16 bases lay in between. The CDR3 consists of 13 residues. The V gene's germline CDR1 is SEHNR and CDR2 FQNEAQ (reference sequence). Unique molecular identifiers tagged individual cDNA molecules. TCRdb itself ran the 5' RACE reads through MiXCR, one entry per CDR3 protein. The data hold 30,000 to 40,000 distinct CDR3 sequences, with over 6% observed a single time. The chain employs TRBV7-9 and TRBJ1-1, with no clear D. The source of this sequence is an adult who was a healthcare worker with PCR-confirmed SARS-CoV-2 infection or an uninfected control (not recorded which). The sample here was whole blood, taken at baseline. The DNA of the CDR3 is TGTGCCAGCACCCCGGGAGCACGTCTTGAAGCTTTCTTT. This sequence encodes CASTPGARLEAFF.